This T cell receptor (beta chain) was identified in a study of cytomegalovirus exposure and HLA in healthy donors. Study findings and constraints: By HLA locus, TCR association rates varied in a later analysis, with DRB1 showing the most and HLA-C the fewest.

PCR involved 60 Vbeta and 13 Jbeta primers. The data were produced by immunoSEQ multiplex PCR, yet TCRdb's version contains in-frame clones alone and is incomplete. The sample lists roughly 110,000 clones; roughly 66% were seen once. In its sample, this clone was seen a few times. Its antigen is unidentified. V trimming: 5 bases; J trimming: 9 bases; junction bases outside the gene matches: 5. The V gene's germline CDR1 is MDHEN and CDR2 SYDVKM. The CDR3 sequence is 13 residues long. This chain links TRBV28 with TRBJ2-1; TRBD2 aligns across 9 bases. Specimen: PBMCs. This clonotype originated in a woman under 40 in good health and CMV-seronegative. This CDR3 is CASSQGLASEQFF. CDR3 sequence (DNA): TGTGCCAGCAGTCAAGGACTAGCGAGTGAGCAGTTCTTC.